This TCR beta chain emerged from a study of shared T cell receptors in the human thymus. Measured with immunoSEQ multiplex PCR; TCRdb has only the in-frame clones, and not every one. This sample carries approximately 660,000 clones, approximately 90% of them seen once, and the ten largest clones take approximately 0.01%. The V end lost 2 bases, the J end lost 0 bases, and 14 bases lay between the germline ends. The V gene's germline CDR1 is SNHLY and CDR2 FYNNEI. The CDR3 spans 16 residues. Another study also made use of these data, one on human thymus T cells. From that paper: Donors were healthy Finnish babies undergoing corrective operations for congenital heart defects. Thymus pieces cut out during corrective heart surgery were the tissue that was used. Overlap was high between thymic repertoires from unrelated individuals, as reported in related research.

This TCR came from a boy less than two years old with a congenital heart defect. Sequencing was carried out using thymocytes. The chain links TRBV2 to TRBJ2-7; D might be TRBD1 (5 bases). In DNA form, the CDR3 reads TGTGCCAGCAGTGAATTGGGAACAGGACCCTCCTACGAGCAGTACTTC. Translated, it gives CASSELGTGPSYEQYF.